Given below is one T cell receptor (beta chain) in context. A single count supports this clone. Its binding antigen is unknown. No much larger clone exists at a distance of one base, and base qualities are not known. The meaning of the sample's time point label: baseline, week 1 (first vaccination visit). The intended sense of this specimen's treatment or condition label: pre-vaccination baseline after standard-of-care therapy. Donors had newly diagnosed WHO grade 3 or 4 IDH1-mutant astrocytomas with loss of nuclear ATRX. The samples were drawn from NOA16, a multicentre, single-arm, open-label phase I trial in Germany that tested a mutant IDH1 peptide vaccine in humans for the first time. Visit V03 blood draws served as the baseline sample for immunogenicity testing. The DNeasy Blood and Tissue Kit was used to extract genomic DNA from EDTA blood for TCRB sequencing. Libraries were constructed by the immunoSEQ multiplex PCR assay. Rearranged TCR beta chain sequences were amplified with the hsTCRB Kit following the manufacturer's protocol. Sequencing of TCRB libraries was carried out on an Illumina MiSeq. From the authors' description of their analysis: The kit vendor's proprietary platform handled demultiplexing, trimming and gene mapping. The table comes from immuneACCESS by way of TCRdb, which keeps in-frame sequences with V and J called. Part of the clones is missing from these tables; in studies checked, under half for an unresolved V gene and the rest for unknown reasons. V, J and clone size are those of that table, while D and trimming were read from the DNA. The sample yields approximately 67,000 clones; around 80% were counted once. Approximately 4.5% of the sample is taken by the ten largest.

The CDR3 covers 15 residues, taking in both the cysteine and the phenylalanine. Here the CDR3 DNA is all that survives: 45 bases in frame from base 1. The junction carries 16 bases between V and J, which are trimmed by 6 bases and 2 bases respectively. According to the germline V gene (reference sequence), CDR1 reads MNHNY and CDR2 reads SVGAGI. This specimen belongs to a study of a mutant IDH1 vaccine in newly diagnosed glioma (dated by TCRdb to the early 2020s). Regarding the complete study: Of the approximately 33 patients who were treated, about 62% were male and about 40% were female, and the mean age was about 40 years. Peripheral blood samples were drawn at six visits, namely V03 (baseline), V05, V07, V10, V12 and V13. Longitudinal TCRB deep sequencing was performed for around 23 treated patients wherever samples were available for exploratory analyses. Before enrollment, most patients had been given radiochemotherapy with temozolomide as standard therapy, while the rest had received either radiotherapy alone or temozolomide alone. Broad study findings and their caveats: No apparent relationship was observed between pseudoprogression and alterations in the top peripheral T cell clonotypes detected by TCRB sequencing. Vaccine-induced immune responses across multiple MHC alleles were detected in about 93% of patients. According to the authors, sample limitations meant that analyses of patient blood samples could not be reproduced. Selection of PBMC samples for TCRB deep sequencing was based on availability.

The TCR comes from a woman younger than 35 with glioma. Some clones in this sample may be carry-over from other donors' samples. Source: peripheral blood mononuclear cells (PBMCs), taken from a glioma patient treated with radiotherapy, temozolomide or both. Here the chain combines TRBV6-6 and TRBJ2-5; tentative D gene TRBD2, with 6 bases matching. The DNA sequence is as follows: TGTGCCAGCAGACACCGGGGGAAGGGGCAAGAGACCCAGTACTTC. Its amino acids are CASRHRGKGQETQYF.